The 14 T cell receptor beta chains in this list originate from one sample, sequenced in a study of blood T cell repertoires in COVID-19. The table came from immunoSEQ multiplex PCR; TCRdb's copy has only in-frame clones and leaves some out. The table records about 480,000 clones, about 88% of them present only once. The sequencing input was peripheral blood. These receptor sequences come from a man in his late teens or twenties with COVID-19, enrolled during active disease.

This chain joins TRBV27 and TRBJ2-1, with 7 bases aligning to TRBD2. The V and J ends lost 5 bases and 11 bases, in that order; junction bases with no gene match: 12. This CDR3 has 14 amino acids. CDR1 and CDR2 (germline): MNHEY, SMNVEV (reference sequence). The CDR3 nucleotides are TGTGCCAGCAGTCCCCGTGGGTGGGAGGGCAAGCAGTTCTTC. Protein: CASSPRGWEGKQFF.

The chain uses TRBV15 and TRBJ2-1, with 7 bases lining up with TRBD2. CDR1 LNHNV and CDR2 YYDKDF come from the germline V gene (reference sequence). The CDR3 runs 15 residues. J gave up 3 bases and V 6 bases, and 8 bases lay outside the gene matches. The CDR3 region is CATRSTAGVYNEQFF. The CDR3 nucleotides are TGTGCCACCAGATCCACTGCGGGGGTCTACAATGAGCAGTTCTTC.

The rearrangement links TRBV6-1 to TRBJ2-7; 7 bases map to TRBD1. This CDR3 has 17 amino acids. The trim removed 4 bases at V and 0 bases at J, leaving 12 bases unmatched. Per germline, CDR1 MNHNS and CDR2 SASEGT. The CDR3 spells CASSGQGKYTSSYEQYF. The CDR3 coding sequence is TGTGCCAGCAGTGGACAGGGAAAATATACTAGCTCCTACGAGCAGTACTTC.

Only a few counts were recorded for this clone. This chain connects TRBV6-5 to TRBJ2-7, with 7 bases that match TRBD1. CDR1 and CDR2 from the germline V gene are MNHEY and SVGAGI. Trimming at V came to 5 bases and at J to 6 bases, leaving 13 bases not matched to a gene. The CDR3 totals 15 residues. CDR3 DNA: TGTGCCAGCAGTACCGAAGGGACAGCTCGGCGCGAGCAGTACTTC. Translating gives CASSTEGTARREQYF.

The CDR3 reads CASSDWLVSYEQYF. Written as DNA, the CDR3 is TGTGCCAGCAGTGACTGGCTGGTATCCTACGAGCAGTACTTC. The chain links TRBV2 to TRBJ2-7; D gene ambiguous. The CDR3 consists of 14 residues. Deletions cut 3 bases from V and 1 base from J, with 10 bases between. The germline V gene has CDR1 SNHLY and CDR2 FYNNEI.

This clone came up once. V gene TRBV7-7 combines with J gene TRBJ2-3; 11 bases line up with TRBD2. This CDR3 has 15 residues. Germline CDR1 SSHAT, CDR2 FNYEAQ (reference sequence). V dropped 3 bases and J dropped 2; count of bases not matched to a gene: 1. In DNA, the CDR3 is TGTGCCAGCAGCTTGACTAGCGGGGACACAGATACGCAGTATTTT. It specifies CASSLTSGDTDTQYF.

The chain uses TRBV3-1 (or the pseudogene TRBV3-2) and TRBJ2-1; D unclear. This CDR3 is built from 15 residues. V lost 1 base and J lost 0, with 7 bases in between. Per germline, CDR1 LGHDT and CDR2 YNNKEL (reference sequence). CDR3 sequence reads: CASSQGVDSYNEQFF. The CDR3 bases are TGTGCCAGCAGCCAAGGTGTAGACTCCTACAATGAGCAGTTCTTC.

The rearrangement joins TRBV24-1 to TRBJ2-2; 12 nucleotides match TRBD1. J was trimmed by 3 bases and V by 0 bases; bases with no gene match: 4. CDR1 and CDR2 from the germline V gene are KGHDR and SFDVKD. The CDR3 spans 18 residues. CDR3 residues: CATSDLRDRGQDTGELFF. CDR3 sequence (DNA): TGTGCCACCAGTGATTTGAGGGACAGGGGGCAGGACACCGGGGAGCTGTTTTTT.

The chain combines TRBV5-4 with TRBJ1-4; 10 bases match TRBD1. The germline V gene has CDR1 SGHNT and CDR2 YYREEE (reference sequence). V shed 0 bases and J 4 bases; nucleotides not matched to a gene: 3. This CDR3 region has 16 residues. The CDR3 sequence: CASSLAGQGVNEKLFF. CDR3 sequence (DNA): TGTGCCAGCAGCTTGGCCGGACAGGGGGTTAATGAAAAACTGTTTTTT.

Comment on this clone: Distinct nucleotide sequences in the sample also encode this CDR3. The chain is built from TRBV5-6 and TRBJ2-1, with unresolved D. Germline lookup yields CDR1 SGHDT and CDR2 YYEEEE. The V and J ends lost 3 bases and 9 bases respectively, with 13 bases between them. The CDR3 loop spans 13 amino acids. CDR3 bases: TGTGCCAGCAGCTCAACCTTACGCGGTGAGCAGTTCTTC. This codes for CASSSTLRGEQFF.

The genes are TRBV2 and TRBJ2-3, with TRBD2 matching 10 bases. The J segment lost 1 base and the V segment lost 5 bases, leaving 6 bases of the junction unmatched. Germline V CDR1 and CDR2: SNHLY, FYNNEI. The CDR3 loop spans 16 amino acids. The CDR3 region has the DNA TGTGCCAGCAGTAAACTAGCGGGACGGGGCACAGATACGCAGTATTTT. Translated: CASSKLAGRGTDTQYF.

The chain is built from TRBV5-4 and TRBJ2-7, with TRBD2 identical over 9 bases. CDR3 length: 15 amino acids. Unmatched junction bases numbered 9, after V lost 4 bases and J lost 4 bases. Germline V gives CDR1 SGHNT, CDR2 YYREEE (reference sequence). The CDR3 DNA sequence: TGTGCCAGCAGCCCCAGACTAGCGGACCATTACGAGCAGTACTTC. Its protein is CASSPRLADHYEQYF.

The chain uses TRBV4-1 and TRBJ2-7; a weak D match, TRBD2 (6 bases). The germline V and J ends were trimmed by 4 bases and 4 bases, with 14 bases remaining between them. The CDR3 spans 14 residues. Per the germline V gene, CDR1 is MGHRA and CDR2 is YSYEKL. This CDR3 reads CASSPLKEGYEQYF. In DNA form, the CDR3 reads TGCGCCAGCAGCCCCCTAAAGGAGGGGTACGAGCAGTACTTC.

The chain is built from TRBV5-5 and TRBJ1-2; D not resolved. The germline V and J ends were trimmed by 1 base and 4 bases, with 5 bases remaining between them. The CDR3 is 12 amino acids. In germline, CDR1 is SGHKS, CDR2 YYEKEE (reference sequence). CDR3 region: CASSLSVYGYTF. The CDR3 coding sequence is TGTGCCAGCAGCTTGTCTGTCTATGGCTACACCTTC.